This TCR beta chain came from a study of T cells in Graves' hyperthyroidism and ophthalmopathy. Turning to the study itself: Specimen type is peripheral blood, collected at initial diagnosis prior to any treatment.

Amplified regions were TCR beta CDR3 sequences from RNA transcripts. TCR CDR3 regions were first amplified by RT-PCR with HTBI primers. Each CDR3 protein is one row after TCRdb ran MiXCR on the multiplex PCR reads. The data show under 350,000 distinct CDR3 sequences, roughly a fifth seen once. This clonotype was counted at least ten times. Its antigen is unidentified. This CDR3 is 16 amino acids long. Trimming removed 5 bases from V and 2 bases from J; junction bases left unmatched: 5. From germline, CDR1 is KGHSH and CDR2 LQKENI. The PBMCs were taken from under 12 ml of fresh peripheral blood. Broader study findings: Model predictions of ophthalmopathy came a median approximately 6.8 months before onset. Blood also contained most expanded thyroid clonotypes above 0.001.

This sequence was found in a woman aged 45-60 years with Graves' hyperthyroidism. The V call is TRBV18, the J call TRBJ1-5; 11 bases agree with TRBD1. The sequenced sample consisted of blood. CDR3 protein: CASSGQGARGNQPQHF. The CDR3 bases are TGTGCCAGCTCAGGACAGGGGGCCCGGGGCAATCAGCCCCAGCATTTT.